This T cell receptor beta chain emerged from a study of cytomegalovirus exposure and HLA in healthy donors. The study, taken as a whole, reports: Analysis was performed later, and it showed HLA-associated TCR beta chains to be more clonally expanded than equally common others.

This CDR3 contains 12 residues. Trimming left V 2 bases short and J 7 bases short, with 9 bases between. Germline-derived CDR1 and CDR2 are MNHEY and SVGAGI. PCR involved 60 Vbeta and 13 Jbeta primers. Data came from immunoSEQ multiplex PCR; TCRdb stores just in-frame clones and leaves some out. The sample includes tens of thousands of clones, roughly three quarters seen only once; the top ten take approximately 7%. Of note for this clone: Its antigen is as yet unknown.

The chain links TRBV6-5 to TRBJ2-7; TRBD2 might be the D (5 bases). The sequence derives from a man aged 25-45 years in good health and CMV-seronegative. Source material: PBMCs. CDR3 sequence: CASSYSRREQYF. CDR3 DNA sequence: TGTGCCAGCAGTTACAGCCGGAGGGAGCAGTACTTC.